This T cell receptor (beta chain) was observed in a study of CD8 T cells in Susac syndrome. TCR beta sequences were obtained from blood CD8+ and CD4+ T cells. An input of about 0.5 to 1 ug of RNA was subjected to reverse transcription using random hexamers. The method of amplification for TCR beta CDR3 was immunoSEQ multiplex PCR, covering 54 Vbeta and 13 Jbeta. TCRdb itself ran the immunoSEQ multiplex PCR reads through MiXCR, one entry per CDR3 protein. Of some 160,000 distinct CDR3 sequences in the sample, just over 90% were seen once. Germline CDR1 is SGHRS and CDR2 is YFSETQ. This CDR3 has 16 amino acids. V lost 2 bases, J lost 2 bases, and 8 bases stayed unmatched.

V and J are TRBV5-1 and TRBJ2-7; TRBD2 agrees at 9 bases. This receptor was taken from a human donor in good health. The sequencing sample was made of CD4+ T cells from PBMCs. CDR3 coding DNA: TGCGCCAGCAGCTTCCTGACTAGCGGCCTAACCTACGAGCAGTACTTC. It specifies CASSFLTSGLTYEQYF.